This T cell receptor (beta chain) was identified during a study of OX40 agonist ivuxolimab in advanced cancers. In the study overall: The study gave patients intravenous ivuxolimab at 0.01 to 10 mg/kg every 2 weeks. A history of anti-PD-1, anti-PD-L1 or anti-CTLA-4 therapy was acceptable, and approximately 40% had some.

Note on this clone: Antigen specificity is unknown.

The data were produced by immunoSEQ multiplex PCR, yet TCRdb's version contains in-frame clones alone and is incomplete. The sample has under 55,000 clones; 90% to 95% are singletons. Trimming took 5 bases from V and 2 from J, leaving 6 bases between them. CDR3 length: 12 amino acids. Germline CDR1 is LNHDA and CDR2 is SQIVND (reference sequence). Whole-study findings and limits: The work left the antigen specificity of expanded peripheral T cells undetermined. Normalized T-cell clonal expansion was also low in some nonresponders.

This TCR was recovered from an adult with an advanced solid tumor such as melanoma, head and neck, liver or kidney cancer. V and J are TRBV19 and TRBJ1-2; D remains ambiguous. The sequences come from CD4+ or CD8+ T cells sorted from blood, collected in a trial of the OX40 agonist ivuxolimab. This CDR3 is CASSASNYGYTF. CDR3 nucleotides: TGTGCCAGTAGTGCAAGCAACTATGGCTACACCTTC.